These T cell receptor beta chains were read from a single sample in a study of cytomegalovirus exposure and HLA in healthy donors. Sequencing was performed with immunoSEQ multiplex PCR; in TCRdb, only in-frame clones are kept and a portion is missing. The sample lists roughly 140,000 clones; 80% were seen once. The sequencing input was PBMCs. The receptor source for this set is a man aged 35-49 years in good health and CMV-seronegative. The CDR3 runs from the conserved cysteine through the conserved F or W. The D gene is left open where the match is weak. Clone size is stated in some rows and not others, as once, few, many or a class when expanded.

TRBV18	.	.	TRBJ1-2	TGTGCCAGCTCACCGGAGTTTTTAGAGCGCTATGGCTACACCTTC	CASSPEFLERYGYTF
TRBV19	.	.	TRBJ1-5	TGTGCCAGCAACTCCTGGCTGGACTATAGCAATCAGCCCCAGCATTTT	CASNSWLDYSNQPQHF
TRBV7-7	TRBD2	.	TRBJ2-5	TGTGCCAGCAGCCCCCGGGAGGGTCAAGAGACCCAGTACTTC	CASSPREGQETQYF
TRBV5-1	.	.	TRBJ2-7	TGCGCCAGCAGCTTGGGGCAGGGCCAGGGTATCGTCGAGCAGTACTTC	CASSLGQGQGIVEQYF
TRBV10-3	TRBD1	.	TRBJ2-7	TGTGCCATCAGTGAGTTCAACCCGGACAGGGAGAACTCCTACGAGCAGTACTTC	CAISEFNPDRENSYEQYF
TRBV9	TRBD1	.	TRBJ2-5	TGTGCCAGCAGCCAACAGGGGATCCGAGAGACCCAGTACTTC	CASSQQGIRETQYF
TRBV19	.	.	TRBJ2-7	TGTGCCAGTAGTATAGGAAAAGGACAGAGTCTCTACGAGCAGTACTTC	CASSIGKGQSLYEQYF
TRBV6-5	.	few	TRBJ1-4	TGTGCCAGCAGTTATTATACTAATGAAAAACTGTTTTTT	CASSYYTNEKLFF
TRBV7-9	.	.	TRBJ2-7	TGTGCCAGCAGTGGGAGGGCAGGGGCGACCTACGAGCAGTACTTC	CASSGRAGATYEQYF
TRBV7-2	.	.	TRBJ2-5	TGTGCCAGCAGCTTAGGGCAGGTCCAAGAGACCCAGTACTTC	CASSLGQVQETQYF
TRBV5-8	TRBD1	.	TRBJ2-7	TGTGCCAGCAGGCCGACAGGGAACTTCGAGCAGTACTTC	CASRPTGNFEQYF
TRBV18	TRBD1	once	TRBJ1-4	TGTGCCAGCTCACCACCGGGACAGGCGGGGAGTAATGAAAAACTGTTTTTT	CASSPPGQAGSNEKLFF
TRBV5-1	TRBD2	.	TRBJ2-5	TGCGCCAGCAGCTTGGATTTGACTAGCGGAGAAGAGACCCAGTACTTC	CASSLDLTSGEETQYF
TRBV10-1	.	.	TRBJ1-5	TGCGCCAGCAGGAACTTTAGCAATCAGCCCCAGCATTTT	CASRNFSNQPQHF
TRBV19	TRBD1	.	TRBJ1-5	TGTGCCAGTAGTTTAACACAGGGGGCGGCTCAGCCCCAGCATTTT	CASSLTQGAAQPQHF
TRBV6-1	.	.	TRBJ2-2	TGTGCCAGCAATTTTCGGGGCGGGGAGCTGTTTTTT	CASNFRGGELFF
TRBV5-4	TRBD2	once	TRBJ2-3	TGTGCCAGCAGCTTGGGTACTAGCGGGGGGCCAGGAGATACGCAGTATTTT	CASSLGTSGGPGDTQYF
TRBV12-5	.	.	TRBJ2-7	TGTGCTAGTGGCCAAATCTACGAGCAGTACTTC	CASGQIYEQYF
TRBV5-1	TRBD1	few	TRBJ2-2	TGCGCCAGCAGCTTAGGGACAGACACCGGGGAGCTGTTTTTT	CASSLGTDTGELFF
TRBV13	.	.	TRBJ1-3	TGTGCCAGCAGCATTTCTACAGGGATTTCCTCTGGAAACACCATATATTTT	CASSISTGISSGNTIYF
TRBV29-1	TRBD1	once	TRBJ1-1	TGCAGCGGCGGGACAGGGAACACTGAAGCTTTCTTT	CSGGTGNTEAFF
TRBV7-2	TRBD2	.	TRBJ2-3	TGTGCCAGCAGCCGGGGGGGAAGCACAGATACGCAGTATTTT	CASSRGGSTDTQYF
TRBV5-5	.	few	TRBJ2-1	TGTGCCAGCAGCTTGGCCAGGTCCCCCAATGAGCAGTTCTTC	CASSLARSPNEQFF
TRBV2	TRBD1	.	TRBJ1-1	TGTGCCAGCAGGACAGGGACGAACACTGAAGCTTTCTTT	CASRTGTNTEAFF
TRBV6-5	TRBD1	.	TRBJ1-1	TGTGCCAGCAATCCGGGACAGACGAACACTGAAGCTTTCTTT	CASNPGQTNTEAFF
TRBV5-1	TRBD1	.	TRBJ1-1	TGCGCCAGCAGCCAGGACAGGGCGGGGACTGAAGCTTTCTTT	CASSQDRAGTEAFF
TRBV7-8	.	few	TRBJ1-1	TGTGCCAGCAGCCCCCCCCCGCCCACAGGGGCTTTCTTT	CASSPPPPTGAFF
TRBV27	TRBD2	.	TRBJ2-2	TGTGCCAGCAGCCACCTCATAGCGGGGGGACTCACCGGGGAGCTGTTTTTT	CASSHLIAGGLTGELFF